Given below is one TCR beta chain in context. The source of the sample is a study of blood T cell repertoires in COVID-19. Overall study: COVID-19 samples, acute and convalescent, were from the United States, Italy and Spain. The analysed material was cDNA or gDNA that came from T cells, B-cell-depleted T cells, or PBMCs.

Original methodology: Amplified reference gene primers provided the basis for estimating nucleated cell counts. TCRdb keeps only in-frame clones here, not all; method: immunoSEQ multiplex PCR. Clone size and the V and J calls come from that table; the DNA yielded D and trimming. Of approximately 280,000 clones in the sample, around 89% were seen once. V was shortened by 6 bases and J by 2 bases, with 11 bases between the two germline ends. The germline CDR1 and CDR2 sequences are LNHDA and SQIVND (reference sequence). The CDR3 has 13 amino acids. The receptor was derived from a man aged 40-55 years with acute or convalescent COVID-19. The gene calls are TRBV19 and TRBJ2-7; no clear D. Sequencing was performed on peripheral blood. CDR3 DNA sequence: TGTGCCAGTAGCACTAAGTCTCCCTACGAGCAGTACTTC. This codes for CASSTKSPYEQYF.